These 21 T cell receptor beta chains originate from one sample sequenced in a study of shared clonotypes between healthy human individuals. Profiled with immunoSEQ multiplex PCR; TCRdb holds only in-frame clones, not every one. The table has about 470,000 clones, about four fifths seen once. The sample consisted of PBMCs. These receptors were collected from a woman aged 40 to 50 in good health. Some clones in this sample may be carry-over from other donors' samples.

This chain uses TRBV29-1 with TRBJ2-1; the match to TRBD1 covers 9 bases. Germline values: CDR1 SQVTM, CDR2 ANQGSEA. V lost 4 bases to trimming and J lost 13 bases; unmatched junction nucleotides: 14. The length of the CDR3 is 14 residues. The CDR3 region is CSVGSSVQGATQFF. DNA for the CDR3: TGCAGCGTTGGGTCCTCGGTACAGGGGGCTACTCAGTTCTTC.

This clone has only a few counts. The chain combines TRBV6-1 with TRBJ2-7; TRBD1 agrees at 10 bases. The germline V gene encodes CDR1 MNHNS and CDR2 SASEGT. With 0 bases clipped from V and 7 bases from J, the junction kept 6 bases outside the gene matches. The CDR3 has 15 residues. The DNA for the CDR3 is TGTGCCAGCAGTGAAGCGGGGGGACAGGGGAGAGAGCAGTACTTC. This translates into CASSEAGGQGREQYF.

The V and J genes are TRBV15 and TRBJ2-7; 9 nucleotides align to TRBD2. The CDR3 extends over 17 amino acids. Unmatched junction bases numbered 6, after V lost 0 bases and J lost 0 bases. Germline CDR1 LNHNV, CDR2 YYDKDF (reference sequence). CDR3 coding DNA: TGTGCCACCAGCAGAGATCTGGCACTAGCGGGCTCCTACGAGCAGTACTTC. Protein sequence: CATSRDLALAGSYEQYF.

V usage is TRBV9 and J usage is TRBJ2-7, with D perhaps matching TRBD1 (6 bases). This CDR3 is 15 amino acids long. Per the germline V gene, CDR1 is SGDLS and CDR2 is YYNGEE. Trimming stripped 0 bases from V and 2 bases from J, with 12 bases between. The CDR3 loop is CASSVDGPGAYEQYF. CDR3 sequence (DNA): TGTGCCAGCAGCGTAGACGGCCCAGGGGCCTACGAGCAGTACTTC.

J is TRBJ2-1 and V is TRBV4-3; D is possibly TRBD2 (6 bases). From germline, CDR1 is LGHNA and CDR2 YSLEER. Trimming took off 0 bases at V and 0 bases at J, with 9 bases between the two ends. There are 16 residues in the CDR3. CDR3 bases: TGCGCCAGCAGCCAAGATCCAGCGGGCTCCTACAATGAGCAGTTCTTC. The encoded protein is CASSQDPAGSYNEQFF.

CDR3 amino acids: CASSSLTGGANTGELFF. DNA for the CDR3: TGTGCCAGCAGTTCTCTTACAGGGGGCGCGAACACCGGGGAGCTGTTTTTT. This rearrangement joins TRBV28 to TRBJ2-2; 9 nucleotides align to TRBD1. The J segment lost 0 bases and the V segment lost 4 bases, leaving 6 bases of the junction unmatched. This CDR3 comprises 17 residues. Germline V lookup: CDR1 MDHEN, CDR2 SYDVKM.

This clone was detected only a few times. The CDR3 sequence is CASRGGTARTYEQYF. The CDR3 DNA is TGTGCCAGCAGGGGAGGGACAGCGAGAACCTACGAGCAGTACTTC. This chain connects TRBV6-5 to TRBJ2-7, with D perhaps being TRBD1 or TRBD2 (7 bases each). The germline gives CDR1 MNHEY, CDR2 SVGAGI. Trimming removed 6 bases from V and 2 bases from J, with 17 bases in between. The CDR3 spans 15 residues.

The chain links TRBV11-2 to TRBJ2-7; a possible D gene is TRBD2 (6 bases). V dropped 5 bases and J dropped 4 bases, with 21 bases sitting between them. The germline V gene encodes CDR1 SGHAT and CDR2 FQNNGV. The CDR3 sequence is 16 residues long. CDR3 region: CASSPTSAEGWYEQYF. CDR3 DNA: TGTGCCAGCAGCCCTACCTCAGCGGAGGGGTGGTACGAGCAGTACTTC.

The chain combines TRBV6-5 with TRBJ2-7; D is uncertain. CDR3 length: 14 residues. V shed 1 base and J shed 5 bases, with 12 bases lying between them. Germline CDR1 and CDR2: MNHEY and SVGAGI. Written as DNA, the CDR3 is TGTGCCAGCAGTTACTTCCGCAGGCCCCACGAGCAGTACTTC. It specifies CASSYFRRPHEQYF.

The chain combines TRBV6-5 with TRBJ2-1; TRBD2 might be the D (7 bases). This CDR3 is built from 16 residues. V lost 0 bases and J 5 bases, leaving 14 bases between the germline ends. CDR1 and CDR2 (germline): MNHEY, SVGAGI. In nucleotides, the CDR3 is TGTGCCAGCAGTTACTCGGCAAGGGGGGGGAACAATGAGCAGTTCTTC. It specifies CASSYSARGGNNEQFF.

The rearrangement links TRBV5-1 to TRBJ2-1; 13 bases agree with TRBD2. CDR1 and CDR2 (germline): SGHRS, YFSETQ. The CDR3 consists of 16 residues. V shed 6 bases, J shed 5 bases, and the junction held 8 bases outside the gene matches. Written as DNA, the CDR3 is TGCGCCAGCATCCCGACGGGGACTAGCGGGAACAATGAGCAGTTCTTC. It yields the protein CASIPTGTSGNNEQFF.

The chain employs TRBV30 and TRBJ1-2, with D possibly TRBD1 on 6 matching bases. The V gene's germline CDR1 is GTSNPN and CDR2 SVGIG (reference sequence). V shed 4 bases and J shed 0 bases, with 15 bases lying between them. This CDR3 spans 15 amino acids. In nucleotides, the CDR3 is TGTGCCTGGACCATTCGGAAGGGGGCTAACTATGGCTACACCTTC. It translates to CAWTIRKGANYGYTF.

This clone has only a few counts. The chain combines TRBV7-9 with TRBJ2-7, with D possibly being TRBD2 (7 bases). CDR3 length: 14 residues. The V and J ends lost 4 bases and 4 bases respectively, with 14 bases between them. Germline V gene sequence: CDR1 SEHNR, CDR2 FQNEAQ (reference sequence). The CDR3 loop is CASSWGAGAYEQYF. The DNA of the CDR3 is TGTGCCAGCAGCTGGGGTGCGGGGGCTTACGAGCAGTACTTC. The full variable domain, completed using reference TRBV7-9 and TRBJ2-7, is DTGVSQNPRHKITKRGQNVTFRCDPISEHNRLYWYRQTLGQGPEFLTYFQNEAQLEKSRLLSDRFSAERPKGSFSTLEIQRTEQGDSAMYLCASSWGAGAYEQYFGPGTRLTVT.

The V and J genes are TRBV19 and TRBJ2-7; 11 bases map to TRBD1. The CDR3 consists of 15 residues. The germline V gene encodes CDR1 LNHDA and CDR2 SQIVND (reference sequence). Trimming at V came to 6 bases and at J to 2 bases, leaving 6 bases not matched to a gene. The CDR3 loop reads CASRLEGQGAYEQYF. For the CDR3, the DNA is TGTGCCAGTAGATTAGAGGGACAGGGGGCCTACGAGCAGTACTTC.

Only a few counts were recorded for this clone. This chain links TRBV7-2 with TRBJ2-2, with a tentative D call TRBD2 (6 bases). Trimming took off 1 base at V and 7 bases at J, with 10 bases between the two ends. This CDR3 comprises 14 residues. Germline values: CDR1 SGHTA, CDR2 FQGNSA. CDR3 in DNA: TGTGCCAGCAGCTTAGATCGGGAGAGCGGGGAGCTGTTTTTT. Translated: CASSLDRESGELFF.

The V and J genes are TRBV5-1 and TRBJ2-5; D tentatively reads TRBD1 or TRBD2 (5 bases each). The germline V gene has CDR1 SGHRS and CDR2 YFSETQ. CDR3 length: 15 residues. V was cut by 4 bases and J by 5 bases, with 18 bases left in between. DNA of the CDR3: TGCGCCAGCAGCCTGGCTGTCGGGGCAGACGAGACCCAGTACTTC. It is translated as CASSLAVGADETQYF.

V and J are TRBV15 and TRBJ2-4; D gene ambiguous. There are 14 residues in the CDR3. Germline values: CDR1 LNHNV, CDR2 YYDKDF (reference sequence). The V gene lost 7 bases and the J gene lost 0 bases, with 10 bases spanning the gap. CDR3 coding DNA: TGTGCCACCAAAGAAGAACTAGCCAAAAACATTCAGTACTTC. It encodes CATKEELAKNIQYF.

The chain uses TRBV10-3 and TRBJ2-1, with D possibly matching TRBD1 (5 bases). Germline V gene lookup returns CDR1 ENHRY and CDR2 SYGVKD. V was clipped by 10 bases and J by 2 bases, with 15 bases between them. CDR3 length: 14 amino acids. The CDR3: CATALGQTYNEQFF. The CDR3 nucleotides are TGTGCCACCGCGCTGGGGCAGACCTACAATGAGCAGTTCTTC.

The genes are TRBV6-1 and TRBJ2-7; perhaps TRBD2 as D (5 bases). Trimming pared 3 bases from V and 0 bases from J, leaving 12 bases between. Germline assignment: CDR1 MNHNS and CDR2 SASEGT. This CDR3 contains 15 residues. This CDR3 is CASSDRRLTSYEQYF. CDR3 nucleotide sequence: TGTGCCAGCAGTGACCGACGACTAACCTCCTACGAGCAGTACTTC.

The chain carries TRBV5-1 and TRBJ1-5; 7 bases line up with TRBD1. Germline V gives CDR1 SGHRS, CDR2 YFSETQ. Trimming removed 4 bases from V and 5 bases from J; junction bases left unmatched: 6. The CDR3 has 14 amino acids. CDR3 bases: TGCGCCAGCAGCCCGGGACAGAGGGATCAGCCCCAGCATTTT. Translated: CASSPGQRDQPQHF.

The V call is TRBV27, the J call TRBJ2-3, with TRBD2 as a possible D gene (6 bases). Germline CDR1 and CDR2: MNHEY and SMNVEV (reference sequence). CDR3 length equals 15 residues. V lost 3 bases and J lost 3, with 13 bases in between. The CDR3 DNA reads as TGTGCCAGCAGTTTTAAGTGGGGACTGACAGATACGCAGTATTTT. Amino acid sequence: CASSFKWGLTDTQYF.